This entry is about one T cell receptor beta chain. The antigen is not known. The entry originates in a study of cytomegalovirus exposure and HLA in healthy donors. Overall study: The use of the same platform for the 95 to 150 validation repertoires and the roughly 670 first-cohort repertoires was reported by a later analysis.

Here immunoSEQ multiplex PCR was the method, and the copy in TCRdb shows in-frame clones only, minus some. The sample yields around 99,000 clones, almost 90% seen once. General study findings and limits: As confirmed in vitro, three CMV-associated chains were specific for CMV antigens.

Trimming took 4 bases from V and 5 from J, leaving 14 bases between them. The CDR3 sequence is 14 residues long. Germline V gene data show CDR1 as SNHLY and CDR2 as FYNNEI. It was the roughly 110-subject validation cohort, separate from the roughly 700-subject first cohort, to which the donors belonged. The sequenced material came from PBMCs. The source of this sequence is a woman aged 18-30 years in good health and CMV-seronegative. The chain links TRBV2 to TRBJ1-2, with D uncertain. The CDR3 spells CASSVTRAEYGYTF. The CDR3 bases are TGTGCCAGCAGTGTGACGAGGGCGGAGTATGGCTACACCTTC.